These 19 T cell receptor beta chains share one sample of origin, sequenced in a study of cytomegalovirus exposure and HLA in healthy donors. 60 Vbeta and 13 Jbeta primers were used in PCR. Sequencing was performed with immunoSEQ multiplex PCR; in TCRdb, only in-frame clones are kept and a portion is missing. In the table there are around 150,000 clones, about 82% of which are singletons. The sequenced sample was PBMCs. The source of these receptors is a male donor in good health and CMV-seronegative.

In the case of this clone: One junction end does not reproduce the germline sequence, and a read error may be involved. This rearrangement joins TRBV7-2 to TRBJ2-3; 8 bases agree with TRBD1. The CDR3 sequence is 16 residues long. Germline CDR1 is SGHTA and CDR2 is FQGNSA. Here the CDR3 DNA reads TGCGCCAGCAGCCCGACAGGGGAGCACTTCACAGATACGCAGTATTTT. This codes for CASSPTGEHFTDTQYF.

The table lists this clone with a few counts. The rearrangement uses TRBV25-1 and TRBJ1-2, with 7 nucleotides matching TRBD1. This CDR3 is built from 18 residues. With 1 base clipped from V and 6 bases from J, the junction kept 17 bases outside the gene matches. In germline, CDR1 is MGHDK, CDR2 SYGVNS. The CDR3 reads CASSESMPKGGRQDGYTF. CDR3 DNA: TGTGCCAGCAGTGAATCGATGCCGAAAGGGGGCCGCCAGGATGGCTACACCTTC.

The chain uses TRBV6-1 and TRBJ1-2; no firm D call. The germline gives CDR1 MNHNS, CDR2 SASEGT. V was pared by 1 base and J by 4 bases, with 28 bases between. The CDR3 loop spans 20 amino acids. The CDR3 region is CASSEGSTSGSTLVVYGYTF. The CDR3 nucleotides read TGTGCCAGCAGTGAAGGATCGACAAGCGGGTCAACGTTGGTAGTCTATGGCTACACCTTC.

This chain uses TRBV7-3 with TRBJ1-2, with D maybe TRBD1 (5 bases). CDR1 and CDR2 from the germline V gene are SGHTA and FQGTGA. The V gene lost 8 bases and the J gene lost 4 bases, with 23 bases spanning the gap. This CDR3 has 16 residues. The CDR3 DNA follows: TGTGCCAGCGACCCTACTGGGACGGGGGATTTCTATGGCTACACCTTC. Translation: CASDPTGTGDFYGYTF. The whole variable domain, filled in from reference TRBV7-3 and TRBJ1-2, reads GAGVSQTPSNKVTEKGKYVELRCDPISGHTALYWYRQSLGQGPEFLIYFQGTGAADDSGLPNDRFFAVRPEGSVSTLKIQRTERGDSAVYLCASDPTGTGDFYGYTFGSGTRLTVV.

The chain couples TRBV5-1 to TRBJ1-2, with D perhaps matching TRBD1 (6 bases). Looked up from germline, CDR1 is SGHRS and CDR2 is YFSETQ. Trimming cost V 2 bases and J 9 bases, with 20 bases left between them. The CDR3 consists of 15 residues. The CDR3 sequence: CASSLRGTKDGSYTF. The CDR3 nucleotides read TGCGCCAGCAGCTTACGTGGGACAAAGGACGGGAGCTACACCTTC.

This clone was found once. This chain joins TRBV18 and TRBJ1-3; D gene uncertain. Trimming took off 3 bases at V and 2 bases at J, with 17 bases between the two ends. Germline assignment: CDR1 KGHSH and CDR2 LQKENI. The CDR3 has 17 amino acids. The CDR3 region has the DNA TGTGCCAGCTCACCTACCACCGGGATCCGGGCTGGAAACACCATATATTTT. It codes for CASSPTTGIRAGNTIYF.

The chain joins TRBV4-3 to TRBJ2-6; tentative D call: TRBD2 (5 bases). The germline V and J ends were trimmed by 6 bases and 0 bases, with 9 bases remaining between them. CDR3 length: 15 residues. The V gene's germline CDR1 is LGHNA and CDR2 YSLEER. CDR3 residues: CASSPEGSGANVLTF. CDR3 bases: TGCGCCAGCAGTCCCGAGGGCTCTGGGGCCAACGTCCTGACTTTC.

The chain has TRBV7-6 and TRBJ2-1, with 9 bases lining up with TRBD1. Germline V gene lookup returns CDR1 SGHVS and CDR2 FNYEAQ. The CDR3 totals 15 residues. J gave up 6 bases and V 1 base, and 4 bases lay outside the gene matches. As DNA, the CDR3 is TGTGCCAGCAGCTTAGATGGGACAGGGCCCAATGAGCAGTTCTTC. It translates to CASSLDGTGPNEQFF.

CDR3 DNA sequence: TGTGCCAGCAGTTACAGTAGATCCTACGAGCAGTACTTC. It codes for CASSYSRSYEQYF. V usage is TRBV27 and J usage is TRBJ2-7; D call uncertain. Germline V CDR1 and CDR2: MNHEY, SMNVEV (reference sequence). V dropped 4 bases and J dropped 1 base, with 8 bases sitting between them. This CDR3 spans 13 amino acids.

The V call is TRBV4-1, the J call TRBJ2-2, with TRBD1 identical over 8 bases. The CDR3 sequence is 17 residues long. CDR1 is MGHRA, CDR2 YSYEKL, per germline. Trimming cost V 3 bases and J 1 base; bases outside gene matches: 7. The CDR3 is CASSHKPGQENTGELFF. The CDR3, as DNA: TGCGCCAGCAGCCATAAACCGGGACAGGAGAACACCGGGGAGCTGTTTTTT.

The chain employs TRBV19 and TRBJ2-2; D gene unclear. V lost 7 bases, J lost 3 bases, and 12 bases lay in between. CDR3 length: 14 residues. Germline assignment: CDR1 LNHDA and CDR2 SQIVND (reference sequence). Here the CDR3 DNA reads TGTGCCAGTACCTTTTTCGGAGACACCGGGGAGCTGTTTTTT. Translation gives CASTFFGDTGELFF.

The chain has TRBV4-1 and TRBJ2-1; TRBD2 aligns across 11 bases. Germline V gene data show CDR1 as MGHRA and CDR2 as YSYEKL. J lost 4 bases, V lost 4 bases, and 3 bases had no gene match. This CDR3 is 15 amino acids long. The CDR3 DNA reads TGCGCCAGCAGCCCACTAGCGGGGGAGTACAATGAGCAGTTCTTC. It codes for CASSPLAGEYNEQFF.

The chain links TRBV19 to TRBJ1-4, with 7 bases matching TRBD1. This CDR3 contains 15 residues. CDR1 LNHDA and CDR2 SQIVND come from the germline V gene (reference sequence). V shed 7 bases, J shed 8 bases, and the junction held 13 bases outside the gene matches. The chain's CDR3 is CASKNRRGPGEKLFF. CDR3 coding DNA: TGTGCCAGTAAGAATAGGAGGGGGCCTGGGGAAAAACTGTTTTTT.

This chain uses TRBV9 with TRBJ1-1, with D maybe TRBD1 (6 bases). With 2 bases removed from V and 0 bases from J, the gap between germline ends came to 14 bases. The CDR3 sequence is 16 residues long. The germline V gene encodes CDR1 SGDLS and CDR2 YYNGEE. CDR3 sequence (DNA): TGTGCCAGCAGCGTCCCGGTGTCAGGGGTGAACACTGAAGCTTTCTTT. Its translation is CASSVPVSGVNTEAFF.

In regard to this clone: This CDR3 is also generated by other DNA sequences in the sample. V usage is TRBV5-1 and J usage is TRBJ1-1; 8 bases align to TRBD1. The CDR3 loop spans 13 amino acids. Germline CDR1 and CDR2: SGHRS and YFSETQ. With V trimmed by 1 base and J by 4 bases, 0 bases remained unmatched. CDR3 sequence: CASSLTGGTEAFF. DNA for the CDR3: TGCGCCAGCAGCTTGACAGGGGGCACTGAAGCTTTCTTT.

The chain has TRBV28 and TRBJ1-1, with TRBD1 as a possible D gene (6 bases). Trimming pared 3 bases from V and 5 bases from J, leaving 16 bases between. This CDR3 contains 15 residues. Germline values: CDR1 MDHEN, CDR2 SYDVKM. CDR3: CASSFGGPLATEAFF. CDR3 nucleotides: TGTGCCAGCAGTTTCGGGGGGCCTCTGGCGACTGAAGCTTTCTTT.

This chain joins TRBV7-2 and TRBJ2-1; D gene uncertain. The CDR3 sequence is 15 residues long. Looked up from germline, CDR1 is SGHTA and CDR2 is FQGNSA. Trimming removed 2 bases at V and 8 bases at J, with 16 bases between. CDR3 in DNA: TGTGCCAGCAGCTTATCTGTTAATATCCCGGATGAGCAGTTCTTC. This gives the protein CASSLSVNIPDEQFF.

J is TRBJ2-7 and V is TRBV5-1; no clear D. Trimming pared 0 bases from V and 6 bases from J, leaving 10 bases between. From germline, CDR1 is SGHRS and CDR2 YFSETQ. This CDR3 comprises 13 residues. The DNA of the CDR3 is TGCGCCAGCAGCTTGGAGTCGGGTGGCGAGCAGTACTTC. Protein: CASSLESGGEQYF. Complete variable domain (other parts from reference TRBV5-1 and TRBJ2-7): KAGVTQTPRYLIKTRGQQVTLSCSPISGHRSVSWYQQTPGQGLQFLFEYFSETQRNKGNFPGRFSGRQFSNSRSEMNVSTLELGDSALYLCASSLESGGEQYFGPGTRLTVT.

V and J are TRBV7-6 and TRBJ2-7; tentatively, D is TRBD1 (7 bases). The V gene's germline CDR1 is SGHVS and CDR2 FNYEAQ. Between the trimmed V and J ends, which lost 5 bases and 10 bases, there was a span of 18 bases. The CDR3 covers 13 residues. CDR3 DNA sequence: TGTGCCAGCAGCCCAAACCCCAGGGGGGCCCAGTACTTC. Its protein is CASSPNPRGAQYF.